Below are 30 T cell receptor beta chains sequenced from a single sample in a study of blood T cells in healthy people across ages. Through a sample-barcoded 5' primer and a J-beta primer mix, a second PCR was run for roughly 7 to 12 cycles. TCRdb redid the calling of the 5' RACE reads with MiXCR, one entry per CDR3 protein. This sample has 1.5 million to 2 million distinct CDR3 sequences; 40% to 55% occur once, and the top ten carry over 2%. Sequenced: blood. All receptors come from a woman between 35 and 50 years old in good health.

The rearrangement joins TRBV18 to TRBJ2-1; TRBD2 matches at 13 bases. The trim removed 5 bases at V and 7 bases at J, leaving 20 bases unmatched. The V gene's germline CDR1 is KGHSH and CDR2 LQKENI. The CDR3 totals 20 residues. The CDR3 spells CASSVGLAGQRLTGRNEQFF. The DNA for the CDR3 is TGTGCCAGCTCAGTGGGACTAGCGGGACAACGACTCACCGGGAGGAATGAGCAGTTCTTC. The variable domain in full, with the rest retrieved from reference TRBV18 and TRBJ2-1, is NAGVMQNPRHLVRRRGQEARLRCSPMKGHSHVYWYRQLPEEGLKFMVYLQKENIIDESGMPKERFSAEFPKEGPSILRIQQVVRGDSAAYFCASSVGLAGQRLTGRNEQFFGPGTRLTVL.

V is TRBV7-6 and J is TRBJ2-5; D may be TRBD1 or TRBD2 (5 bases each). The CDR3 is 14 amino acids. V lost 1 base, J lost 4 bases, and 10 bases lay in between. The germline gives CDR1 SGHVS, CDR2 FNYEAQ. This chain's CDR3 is CASSLGSGTETQYF. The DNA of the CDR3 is TGTGCCAGCAGCTTAGGTTCAGGGACAGAGACCCAGTACTTC.

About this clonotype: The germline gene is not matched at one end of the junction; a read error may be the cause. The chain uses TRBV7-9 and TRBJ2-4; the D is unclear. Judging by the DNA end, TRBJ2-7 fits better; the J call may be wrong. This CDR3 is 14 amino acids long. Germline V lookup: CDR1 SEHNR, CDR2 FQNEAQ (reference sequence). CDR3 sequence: CVSSPRSANDEQYF. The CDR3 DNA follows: TGTGTCAGCAGCCCTCGGTCGGCAAACGACGAGCAGTACTTC.

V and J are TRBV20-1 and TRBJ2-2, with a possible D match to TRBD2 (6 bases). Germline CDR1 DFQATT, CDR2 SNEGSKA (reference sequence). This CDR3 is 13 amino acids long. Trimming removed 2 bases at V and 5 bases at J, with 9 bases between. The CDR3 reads CSARRGSTGELFF. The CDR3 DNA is TGCAGTGCTAGACGGGGGAGTACCGGGGAGCTGTTTTTT.

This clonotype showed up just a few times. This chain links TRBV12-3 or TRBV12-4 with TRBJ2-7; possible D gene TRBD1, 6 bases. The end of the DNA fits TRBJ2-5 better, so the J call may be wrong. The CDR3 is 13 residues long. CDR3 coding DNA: TGTGCCAGCAGGTCAGGGGTTAAAGAGACCCAGTACTTC. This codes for CASRSGVKETQYF.

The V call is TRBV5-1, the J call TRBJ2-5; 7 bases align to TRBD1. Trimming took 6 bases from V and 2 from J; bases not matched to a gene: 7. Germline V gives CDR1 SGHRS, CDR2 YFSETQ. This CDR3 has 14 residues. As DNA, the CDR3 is TGCGCCAGCACGCTCCAGGGACAGCAAGAGACCCAGTACTTC. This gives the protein CASTLQGQQETQYF.

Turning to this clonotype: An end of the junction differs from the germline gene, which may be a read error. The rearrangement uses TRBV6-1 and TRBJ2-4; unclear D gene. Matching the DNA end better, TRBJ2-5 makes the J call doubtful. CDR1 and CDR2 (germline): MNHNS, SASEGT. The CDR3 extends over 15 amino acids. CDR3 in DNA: TGTGCCATCAGTCTTGATTTTAAGACCCAAGAGACCCAGTACTTC. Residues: CAISLDFKTQETQYF.

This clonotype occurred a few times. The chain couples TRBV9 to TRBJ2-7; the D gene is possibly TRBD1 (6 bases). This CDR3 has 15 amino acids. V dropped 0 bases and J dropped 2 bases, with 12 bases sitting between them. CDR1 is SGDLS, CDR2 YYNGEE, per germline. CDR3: CASSVDRAGAYEQYF. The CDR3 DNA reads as TGTGCCAGCAGCGTAGACCGGGCAGGGGCCTACGAGCAGTACTTC.

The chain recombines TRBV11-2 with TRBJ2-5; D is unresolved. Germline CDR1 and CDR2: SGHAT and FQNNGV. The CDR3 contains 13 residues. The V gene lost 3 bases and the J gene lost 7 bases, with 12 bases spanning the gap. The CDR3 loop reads CASSLDPRGTQYF. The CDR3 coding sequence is TGTGCCAGCAGCTTGGACCCAAGAGGGACCCAGTACTTC. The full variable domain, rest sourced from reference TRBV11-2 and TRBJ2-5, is EAGVAQSPRYKIIEKRQSVAFWCNPISGHATLYWYQQILGQGPKLLIQFQNNGVVDDSQLPKDRFSAERLKGVDSTLKIQPAKLEDSAVYLCASSLDPRGTQYFGPGTRLLVL.

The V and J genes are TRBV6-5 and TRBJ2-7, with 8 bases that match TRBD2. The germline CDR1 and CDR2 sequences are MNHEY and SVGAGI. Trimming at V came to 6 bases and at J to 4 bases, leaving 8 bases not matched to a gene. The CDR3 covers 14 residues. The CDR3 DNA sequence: TGTGCCAGCAGAACCTCGGGACTAGGGTACGAGCAGTACTTC. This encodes CASRTSGLGYEQYF.

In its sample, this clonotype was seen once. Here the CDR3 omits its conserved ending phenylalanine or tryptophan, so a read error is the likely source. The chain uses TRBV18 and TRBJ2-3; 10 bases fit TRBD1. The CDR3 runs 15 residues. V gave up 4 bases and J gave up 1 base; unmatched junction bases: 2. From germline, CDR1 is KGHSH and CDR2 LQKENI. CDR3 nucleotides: TGTGCCAGCTCACGACAGGGGGCCCGCACAGATACGCAGTATCTT. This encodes CASSRQGARTDTQYL.

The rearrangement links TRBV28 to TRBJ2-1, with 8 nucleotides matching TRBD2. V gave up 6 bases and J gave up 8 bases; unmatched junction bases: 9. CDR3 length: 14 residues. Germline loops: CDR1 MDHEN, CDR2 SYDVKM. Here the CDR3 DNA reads TGTGCCAGCAGCCGACCGGGACTAGACCATGAGCAGTTCTTC. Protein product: CASSRPGLDHEQFF.

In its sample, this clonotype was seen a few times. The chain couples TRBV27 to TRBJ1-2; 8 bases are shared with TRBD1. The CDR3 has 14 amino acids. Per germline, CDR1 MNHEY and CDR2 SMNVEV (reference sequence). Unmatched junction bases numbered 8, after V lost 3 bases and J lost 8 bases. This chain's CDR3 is CASSLEQGGFGYTF. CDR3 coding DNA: TGTGCCAGCAGTTTGGAACAGGGGGGCTTCGGCTACACCTTC.

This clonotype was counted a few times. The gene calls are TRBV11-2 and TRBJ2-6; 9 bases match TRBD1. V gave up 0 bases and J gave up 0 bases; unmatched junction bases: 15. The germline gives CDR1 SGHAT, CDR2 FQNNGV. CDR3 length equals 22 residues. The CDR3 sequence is CASSLDPRGSGTGFSGANVLTF. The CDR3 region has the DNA TGTGCCAGCAGCTTAGATCCGAGAGGGTCAGGGACAGGGTTCTCTGGGGCCAACGTCCTGACTTTC.

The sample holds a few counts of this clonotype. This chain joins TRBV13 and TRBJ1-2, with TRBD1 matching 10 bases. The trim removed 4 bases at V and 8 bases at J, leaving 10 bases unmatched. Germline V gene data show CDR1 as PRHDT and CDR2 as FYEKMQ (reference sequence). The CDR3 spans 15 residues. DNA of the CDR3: TGTGCCAGCAGCTCACCGGGACAGGGGCTAAGGGGCTACACCTTC. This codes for CASSSPGQGLRGYTF.

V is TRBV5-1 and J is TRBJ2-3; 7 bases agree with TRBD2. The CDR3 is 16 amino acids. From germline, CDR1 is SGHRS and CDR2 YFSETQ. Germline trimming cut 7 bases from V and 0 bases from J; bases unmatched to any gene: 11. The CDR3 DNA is TGCGCCAGCGCCGCCGGCCGGCGGGGGAGCACAGATACGCAGTATTTT. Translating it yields CASAAGRRGSTDTQYF.

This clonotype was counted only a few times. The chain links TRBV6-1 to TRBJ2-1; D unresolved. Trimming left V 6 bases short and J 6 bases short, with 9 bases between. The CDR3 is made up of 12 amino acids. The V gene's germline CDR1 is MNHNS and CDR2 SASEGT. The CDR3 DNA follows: TGTGCCAGCAGCCTACCGATCAATGAGCAGTTCTTC. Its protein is CASSLPINEQFF.

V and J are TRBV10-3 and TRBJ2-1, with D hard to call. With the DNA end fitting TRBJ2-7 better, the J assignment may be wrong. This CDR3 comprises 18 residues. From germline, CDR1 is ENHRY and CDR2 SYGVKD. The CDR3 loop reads CAISESRKTHRPYNEQYF. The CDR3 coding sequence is TGTGCCATCAGTGAGTCCCGGAAAACCCACCGGCCCTACAATGAGCAGTACTTC.

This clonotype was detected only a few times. In nucleotides, the CDR3 is TGTGCCAGCAGTTACGTAGCGGGGTCCGAGCAGTACTTC. It translates to CASSYVAGSEQYF. The chain is built from TRBV6-6 and TRBJ2-4, with 8 bases that match TRBD2. Matching the DNA end better, TRBJ2-7 makes the J call doubtful. Germline-derived CDR1 and CDR2 are MNHNY and SVGAGI (reference sequence). The CDR3 runs to 13 residues.

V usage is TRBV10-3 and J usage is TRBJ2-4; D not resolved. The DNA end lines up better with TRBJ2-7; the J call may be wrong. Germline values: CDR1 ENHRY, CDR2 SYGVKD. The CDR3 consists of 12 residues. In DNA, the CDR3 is TGTGCCATCAGTGAGTCAGTCAACGAGCAGTACTTC. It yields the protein CAISESVNEQYF.

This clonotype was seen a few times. For the CDR3, the DNA is TGCAGTGCTAGACCCACCCTTGGATATTTCGGTGCAGATACGCAGTATTTT. Its protein product is CSARPTLGYFGADTQYF. This chain links TRBV20-1 with TRBJ2-3; no clear D gene. The CDR3 has 17 residues. Trimming shortened V by 2 bases and J by 4 bases, and 22 bases separated the two germline ends. The germline V gene has CDR1 DFQATT and CDR2 SNEGSKA (reference sequence).

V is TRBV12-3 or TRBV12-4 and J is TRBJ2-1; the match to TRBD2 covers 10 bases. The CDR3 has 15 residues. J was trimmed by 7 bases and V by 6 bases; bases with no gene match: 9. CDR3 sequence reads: CASSPSGRADNEQFF. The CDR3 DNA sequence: TGTGCCAGCAGCCCCAGCGGGAGGGCCGATAATGAGCAGTTCTTC.

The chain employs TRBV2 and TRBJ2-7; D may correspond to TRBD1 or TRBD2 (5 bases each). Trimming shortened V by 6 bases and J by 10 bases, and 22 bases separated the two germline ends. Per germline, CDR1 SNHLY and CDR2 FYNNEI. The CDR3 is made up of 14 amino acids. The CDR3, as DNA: TGTGCCAGCAGCCAGGGACGGGGTAAAGAGGCCCAGTACTTC. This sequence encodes CASSQGRGKEAQYF. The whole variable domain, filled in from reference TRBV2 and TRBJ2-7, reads EPEVTQTPSHQVTQMGQEVILRCVPISNHLYFYWYRQILGQKVEFLVSFYNNEISEKSEIFDDQFSVERPDGSNFTLKIRSTKLEDSAMYFCASSQGRGKEAQYFGPGTRLTVT.

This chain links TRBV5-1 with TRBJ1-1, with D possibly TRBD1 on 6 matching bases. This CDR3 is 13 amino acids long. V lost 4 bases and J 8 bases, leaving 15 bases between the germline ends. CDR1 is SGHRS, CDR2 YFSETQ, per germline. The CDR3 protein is CASSAPRDREAFF. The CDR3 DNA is TGCGCCAGCAGCGCCCCGCGAGACAGGGAAGCTTTCTTT.

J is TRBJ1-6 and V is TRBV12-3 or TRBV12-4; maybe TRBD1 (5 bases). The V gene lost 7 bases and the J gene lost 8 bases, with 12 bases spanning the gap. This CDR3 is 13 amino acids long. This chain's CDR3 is CASTRQIDSPLHF. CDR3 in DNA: TGTGCCAGCACCCGACAGATCGATTCACCCCTCCACTTT.

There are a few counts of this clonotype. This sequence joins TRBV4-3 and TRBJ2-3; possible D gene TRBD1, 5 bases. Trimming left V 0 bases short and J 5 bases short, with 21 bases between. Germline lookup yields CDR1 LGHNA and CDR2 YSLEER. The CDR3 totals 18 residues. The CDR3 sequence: CASSQESSGRRQIDTQYF. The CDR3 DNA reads TGCGCCAGCAGCCAAGAGTCTTCAGGGCGTCGGCAGATAGATACGCAGTATTTT.

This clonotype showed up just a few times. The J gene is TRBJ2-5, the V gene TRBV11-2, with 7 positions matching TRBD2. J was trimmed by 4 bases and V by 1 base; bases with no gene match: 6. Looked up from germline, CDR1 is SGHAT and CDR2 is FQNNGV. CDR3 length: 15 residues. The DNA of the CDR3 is TGTGCCAGCAGCTTAGCCCCGACTAGCTCAGAGACCCAGTACTTC. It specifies CASSLAPTSSETQYF.

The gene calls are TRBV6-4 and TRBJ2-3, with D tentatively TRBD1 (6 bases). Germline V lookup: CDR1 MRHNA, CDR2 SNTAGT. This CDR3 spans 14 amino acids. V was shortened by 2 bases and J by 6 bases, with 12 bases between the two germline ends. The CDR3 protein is CASSDGGDWDTQYF. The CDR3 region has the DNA TGTGCCAGCAGTGACGGGGGCGATTGGGATACGCAGTATTTT.

The CDR3 here is CAISEGLSTDTQYF. The CDR3 nucleotides are TGTGCCATCAGTGAGGGCCTAAGCACAGATACGCAGTATTTT. The rearrangement joins TRBV10-3 to TRBJ2-3, with unresolved D. The CDR3 spans 14 residues. V was trimmed by 2 bases and J by 0 bases, leaving 6 bases between them. Per germline, CDR1 ENHRY and CDR2 SYGVKD.

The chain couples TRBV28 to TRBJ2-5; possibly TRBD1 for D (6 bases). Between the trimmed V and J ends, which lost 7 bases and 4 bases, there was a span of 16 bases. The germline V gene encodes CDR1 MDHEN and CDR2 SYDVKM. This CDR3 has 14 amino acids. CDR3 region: CASILTGSGETQYF. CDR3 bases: TGTGCCAGCATCCTAACAGGGTCAGGAGAGACCCAGTACTTC.